Listed below are T cell receptor beta chains from one sample, sequenced in a study of read filtering for tumor transcriptome and immune sequencing. TCRdb re-derived calls from the reads in MiXCR, one entry per CDR3 protein. Here the sample spans over 20,000 distinct CDR3 sequences, roughly 15% being singletons. The sequencing input was a population of CD138-negative cells sorted from bone marrow. These receptor sequences come from a donor older than 35 with multiple myeloma. CDR3s include the opening cysteine and the closing phenylalanine or tryptophan. Each record gives: D gene, V gene, clone size, J gene, CDR3 DNA, CDR3 protein. A D gene is named only where the DNA matches it firmly. Not all rows give a size; the values are once, few, many and, for expanded clones, a class.

d_gene: NA
v_gene: TRBV2
abundance: few
j_gene: TRBJ2-5
CDR3nt: TGTGTCTCTTCGGATTATGGGGAGACCCAGTACTTC
CDR3aa: CVSSDYGETQYF

d_gene: TRBD1
v_gene: TRBV7-9
abundance: NA
j_gene: TRBJ1-6
CDR3nt: TGTGCCAGCAGCCCCCCCGGGACAGAAAATTCACCCCTCCACTTT
CDR3aa: CASSPPGTENSPLHF

d_gene: TRBD1
v_gene: TRBV27
abundance: few
j_gene: TRBJ1-5
CDR3nt: TGTGCCAGCAGTTCCAGAAAGGACAGGGGGTATATTCAGCCCCAGCATTTT
CDR3aa: CASSSRKDRGYIQPQHF

d_gene: NA
v_gene: TRBV28
abundance: many
j_gene: TRBJ2-7
CDR3nt: TGTGCCAGCAGTTTGGGCAGCTCCTACGAGCAGTACTTC
CDR3aa: CASSLGSSYEQYF

d_gene: NA
v_gene: TRBV14
abundance: many
j_gene: TRBJ1-2
CDR3nt: TGTGCCAGCAGCCAATGGACGGTGGACTATGGCTACACCTTC
CDR3aa: CASSQWTVDYGYTF

d_gene: TRBD1
v_gene: TRBV18
abundance: many
j_gene: TRBJ1-1
CDR3nt: TGTGCCAGCTCACCCGGGACAGGGCGTTTGACTGAAGCTTTCTTT
CDR3aa: CASSPGTGRLTEAFF

d_gene: NA
v_gene: TRBV29-1
abundance: NA
j_gene: TRBJ2-5
CDR3nt: TGCAGCGCTATCCAAGAGACCCAGTACTTC
CDR3aa: CSAIQETQYF

d_gene: NA
v_gene: TRBV6-5
abundance: NA
j_gene: TRBJ2-3
CDR3nt: TGTGCCAGCGGTTTGGCCAGGGATCAGCCCCAGTATTTT
CDR3aa: CASGLARDQPQYF

d_gene: TRBD2
v_gene: TRBV5-1
abundance: NA
j_gene: TRBJ2-3
CDR3nt: TGCGCCAGCAGCACCCCGGGACTAGCGGGTTCAGATGCGCAGTATTTT
CDR3aa: CASSTPGLAGSDAQYF

d_gene: TRBD2
v_gene: TRBV4-1
abundance: many
j_gene: TRBJ2-3
CDR3nt: TGCGCCAGCAGCCAAGAGGGGAGGGCCACAGATACGCAGTATTTT
CDR3aa: CASSQEGRATDTQYF

d_gene: NA
v_gene: TRBV11-2
abundance: many
j_gene: TRBJ1-2
CDR3nt: TGTGCCAGCAGCTTAGATCAATGGAACTATGGCTACACCTTC
CDR3aa: CASSLDQWNYGYTF

d_gene: NA
v_gene: TRBV29-1
abundance: many
j_gene: TRBJ2-2
CDR3nt: TGCAGCGTCACGGACCCAGACACCGGGGAGCTGTTTTTT
CDR3aa: CSVTDPDTGELFF

d_gene: TRBD2
v_gene: TRBV7-2
abundance: many
j_gene: TRBJ2-7
CDR3nt: TGTGCCAGCAGCTTAGTAGCGGGAGAGTACGAGCAGTACTTC
CDR3aa: CASSLVAGEYEQYF

d_gene: NA
v_gene: TRBV28
abundance: many
j_gene: TRBJ1-1
CDR3nt: TGTGCCAGCAGTACCGGGCCCAACGCTGAAGCTTTCTTT
CDR3aa: CASSTGPNAEAFF

d_gene: NA
v_gene: TRBV7-2
abundance: NA
j_gene: TRBJ2-5
CDR3nt: TGTGCCAGCAGCTTAGGGCTGGGAATTCAAGAGACCCAGTACTTC
CDR3aa: CASSLGLGIQETQYF

d_gene: NA
v_gene: TRBV10-3
abundance: NA
j_gene: TRBJ2-5
CDR3nt: TGTGCCATCAGTGAGTCCTTATCTGAAGAGACCCAGTACTTC
CDR3aa: CAISESLSEETQYF

d_gene: NA
v_gene: TRBV7-9
abundance: few
j_gene: TRBJ1-1
CDR3nt: TGTGCCAGCAGCTTAGGCAGGGTGGTCACCGAAGCTTTCTTT
CDR3aa: CASSLGRVVTEAFF

d_gene: NA
v_gene: TRBV3-1
abundance: many
j_gene: TRBJ2-1
CDR3nt: TGTGCCAGCAGCCAAGATGAGAAGCAGTTCTTC
CDR3aa: CASSQDEKQFF

d_gene: NA
v_gene: TRBV20-1
abundance: many
j_gene: TRBJ1-4
CDR3nt: TGCAGTGCTAGAGAATCGGGCGGGGGCGCGGGGGAAAAACTGTTTTTT
CDR3aa: CSARESGGGAGEKLFF

d_gene: TRBD1
v_gene: TRBV29-1
abundance: few
j_gene: TRBJ2-1
CDR3nt: TGCAGCGTGGACCGGACAGGGGCCTACAATGAGCAGTTCTTC
CDR3aa: CSVDRTGAYNEQFF

d_gene: NA
v_gene: TRBV5-1
abundance: many
j_gene: TRBJ2-5
CDR3nt: TGCGCCAGCAGCTTGGAAGCCGGGGAGACCCAGTACTTC
CDR3aa: CASSLEAGETQYF

d_gene: NA
v_gene: TRBV30
abundance: NA
j_gene: TRBJ1-2
CDR3nt: TGTGCCTGGAATATGGTCCATGGCTACACCTTC
CDR3aa: CAWNMVHGYTF